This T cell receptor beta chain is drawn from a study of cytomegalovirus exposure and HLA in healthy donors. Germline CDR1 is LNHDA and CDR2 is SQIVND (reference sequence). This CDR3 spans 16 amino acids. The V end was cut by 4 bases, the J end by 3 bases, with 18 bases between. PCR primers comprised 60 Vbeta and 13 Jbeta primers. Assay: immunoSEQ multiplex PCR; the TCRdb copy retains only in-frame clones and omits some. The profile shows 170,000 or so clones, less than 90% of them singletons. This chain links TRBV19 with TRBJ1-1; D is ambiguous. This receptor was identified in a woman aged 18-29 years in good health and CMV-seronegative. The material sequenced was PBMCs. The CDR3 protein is CASSTAVSGSDTEAFF. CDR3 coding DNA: TGTGCCAGTAGTACGGCCGTATCGGGATCGGACACTGAAGCTTTCTTT.